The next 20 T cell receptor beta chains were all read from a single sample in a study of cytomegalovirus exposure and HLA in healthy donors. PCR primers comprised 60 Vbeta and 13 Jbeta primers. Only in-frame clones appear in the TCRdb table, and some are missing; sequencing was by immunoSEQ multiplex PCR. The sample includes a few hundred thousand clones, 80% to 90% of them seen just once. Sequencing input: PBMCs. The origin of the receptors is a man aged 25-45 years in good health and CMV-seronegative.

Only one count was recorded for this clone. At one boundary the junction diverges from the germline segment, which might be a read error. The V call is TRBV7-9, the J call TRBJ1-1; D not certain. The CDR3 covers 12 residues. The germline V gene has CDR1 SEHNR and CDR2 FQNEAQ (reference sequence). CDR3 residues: CSSVAGDTEAFF. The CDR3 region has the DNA TGTTCCAGCGTCGCCGGGGACACTGAAGCTTTCTTT.

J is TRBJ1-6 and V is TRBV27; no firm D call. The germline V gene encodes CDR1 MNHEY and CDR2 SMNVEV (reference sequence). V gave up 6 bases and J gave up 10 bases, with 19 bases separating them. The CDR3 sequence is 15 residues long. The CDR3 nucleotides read TGTGCCAGCAGGACGGACCAACGGGGATACTCACCCCTCCACTTT. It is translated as CASRTDQRGYSPLHF.

The CDR3 bases are TGTGCCAGCTCACCGAGGGACACCGGGGAGCTGTTTTTT. Translating gives CASSPRDTGELFF. V usage is TRBV18 and J usage is TRBJ2-2, with D maybe TRBD2 (5 bases). This CDR3 has 13 residues. Trimming removed 3 bases at V and 3 bases at J, with 5 bases between. The germline CDR1 and CDR2 sequences are KGHSH and LQKENI.

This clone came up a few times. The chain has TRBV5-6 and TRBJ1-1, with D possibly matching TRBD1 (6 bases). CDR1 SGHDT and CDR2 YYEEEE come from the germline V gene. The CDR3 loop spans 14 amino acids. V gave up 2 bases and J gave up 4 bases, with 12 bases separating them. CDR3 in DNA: TGTGCCAGCAGCTTACAGGGTCTGAGCACTGAAGCTTTCTTT. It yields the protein CASSLQGLSTEAFF. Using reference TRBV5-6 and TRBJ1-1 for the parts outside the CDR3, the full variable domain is DAGVTQSPTHLIKTRGQQVTLRCSPKSGHDTVSWYQQALGQGPQFIFQYYEEEERQRGNFPDRFSGHQFPNYSSELNVNALLLGDSALYLCASSLQGLSTEAFFGQGTRLTVV.

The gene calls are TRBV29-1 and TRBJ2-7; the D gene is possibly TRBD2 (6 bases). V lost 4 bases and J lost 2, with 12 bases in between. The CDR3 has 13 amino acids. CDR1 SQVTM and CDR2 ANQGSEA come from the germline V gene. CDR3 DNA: TGCAGCGTTGTGGGGGGTCCTACCTACGAGCAGTACTTC. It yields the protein CSVVGGPTYEQYF.

CDR3 DNA sequence: TGTGCCAGCAGCTCACCTACCGGGGTAGGGAGCACTGAAGCTTTCTTT. It is translated as CASSSPTGVGSTEAFF. The V call is TRBV9, the J call TRBJ1-1; D gene uncertain. The CDR3 has 16 amino acids. Germline V gene data show CDR1 as SGDLS and CDR2 as YYNGEE. V shed 4 bases and J shed 4 bases, with 20 bases lying between them.

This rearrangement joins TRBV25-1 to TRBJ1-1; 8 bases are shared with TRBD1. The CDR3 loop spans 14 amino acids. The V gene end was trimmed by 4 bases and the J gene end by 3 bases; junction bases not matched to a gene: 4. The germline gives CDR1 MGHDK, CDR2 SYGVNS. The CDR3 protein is CASSALDRDTEAFF. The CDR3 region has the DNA TGTGCCAGCAGTGCACTGGACAGGGACACTGAAGCTTTCTTT. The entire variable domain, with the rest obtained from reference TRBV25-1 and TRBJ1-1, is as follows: EADIYQTPRYLVIGTGKKITLECSQTMGHDKMYWYQQDPGMELHLIHYSYGVNSTEKGDLSSESTVSRIRTEHFPLTLESARPSHTSQYLCASSALDRDTEAFFGQGTRLTVV.

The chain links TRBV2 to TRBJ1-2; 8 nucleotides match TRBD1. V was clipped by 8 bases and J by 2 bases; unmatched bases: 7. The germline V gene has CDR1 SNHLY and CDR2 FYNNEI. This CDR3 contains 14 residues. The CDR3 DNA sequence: TGTGCCAGCTGTACGGGACAGGCGAACTATGGCTACACCTTC. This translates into CASCTGQANYGYTF.

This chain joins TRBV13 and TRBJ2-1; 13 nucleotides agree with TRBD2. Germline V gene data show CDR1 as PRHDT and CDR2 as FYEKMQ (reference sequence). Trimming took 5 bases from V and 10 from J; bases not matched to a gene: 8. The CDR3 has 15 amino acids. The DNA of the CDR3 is TGTGCCAGCAGCCCCGGGACTAGCGGGGTGGTAGAGCAGTTCTTC. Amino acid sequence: CASSPGTSGVVEQFF.

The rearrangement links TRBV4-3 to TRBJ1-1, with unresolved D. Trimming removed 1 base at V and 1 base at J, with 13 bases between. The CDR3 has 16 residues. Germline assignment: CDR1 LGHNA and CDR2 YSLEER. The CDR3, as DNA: TGCGCCAGCAGCCAAGGCCGGGGATGGGAGAACACTGAAGCTTTCTTT. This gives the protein CASSQGRGWENTEAFF.

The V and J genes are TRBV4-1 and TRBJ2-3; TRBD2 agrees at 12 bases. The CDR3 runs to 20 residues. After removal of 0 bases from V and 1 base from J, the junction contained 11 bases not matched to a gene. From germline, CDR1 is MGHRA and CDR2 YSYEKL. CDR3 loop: CASSQEASGGALHRTDTQYF. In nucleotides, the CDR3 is TGCGCCAGCAGCCAAGAGGCTAGCGGGGGGGCCCTGCATCGCACAGATACGCAGTATTTT.

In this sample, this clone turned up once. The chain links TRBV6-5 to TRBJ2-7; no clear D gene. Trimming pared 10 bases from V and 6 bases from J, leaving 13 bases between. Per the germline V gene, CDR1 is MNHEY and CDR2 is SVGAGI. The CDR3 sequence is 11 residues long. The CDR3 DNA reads TGTGCCACAACCAAAACCGGCGAGCAGTACTTC. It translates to CATTKTGEQYF.

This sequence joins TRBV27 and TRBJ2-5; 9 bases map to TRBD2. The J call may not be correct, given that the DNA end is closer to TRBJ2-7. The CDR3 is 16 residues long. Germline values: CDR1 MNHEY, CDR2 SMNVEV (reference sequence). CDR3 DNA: TGTGCCAGCAGTTGGATCTTAGCGGGGGTCACGTCCGAGCAGTACTTC. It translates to CASSWILAGVTSEQYF.

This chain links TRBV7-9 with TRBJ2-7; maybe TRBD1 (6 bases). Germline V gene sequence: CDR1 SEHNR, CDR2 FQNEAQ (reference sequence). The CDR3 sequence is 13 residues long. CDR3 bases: TGTGCGTCGAGCGGACAGAGGTCCTACGAGCAGTACTTC. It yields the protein CASSGQRSYEQYF.

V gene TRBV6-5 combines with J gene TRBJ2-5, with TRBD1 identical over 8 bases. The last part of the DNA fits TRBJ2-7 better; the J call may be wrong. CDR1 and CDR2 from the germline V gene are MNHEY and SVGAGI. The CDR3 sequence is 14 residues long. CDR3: CASSYSAGGDEQYF. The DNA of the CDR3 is TGTGCCAGCAGTTACTCGGCAGGGGGCGACGAGCAGTACTTC.

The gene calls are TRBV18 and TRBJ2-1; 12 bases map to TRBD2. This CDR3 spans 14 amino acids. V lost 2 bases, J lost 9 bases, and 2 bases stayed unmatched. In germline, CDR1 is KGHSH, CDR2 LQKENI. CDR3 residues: CASSPGLAGSEQFF. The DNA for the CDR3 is TGTGCCAGCTCACCAGGACTAGCGGGGTCTGAGCAGTTCTTC.

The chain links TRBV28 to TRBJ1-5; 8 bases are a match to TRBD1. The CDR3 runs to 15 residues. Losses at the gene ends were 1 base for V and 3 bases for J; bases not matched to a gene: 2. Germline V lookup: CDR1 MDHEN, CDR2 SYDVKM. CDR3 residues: CASSLYRGDNQPQHF. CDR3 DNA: TGTGCCAGCAGTTTATACAGGGGGGACAATCAGCCCCAGCATTTT.

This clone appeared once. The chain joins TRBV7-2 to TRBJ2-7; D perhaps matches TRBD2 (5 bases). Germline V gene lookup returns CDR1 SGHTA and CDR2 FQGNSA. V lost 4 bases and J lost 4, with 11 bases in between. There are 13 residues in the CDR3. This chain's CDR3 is CASSSNGGYEQYF. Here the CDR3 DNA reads TGTGCCAGCAGCTCCAACGGAGGTTACGAGCAGTACTTC.

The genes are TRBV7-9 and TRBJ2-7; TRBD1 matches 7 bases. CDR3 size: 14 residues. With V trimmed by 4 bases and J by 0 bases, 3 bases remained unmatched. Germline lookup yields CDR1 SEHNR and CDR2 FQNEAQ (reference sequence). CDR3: CASSSTGLSYEQYF. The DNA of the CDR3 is TGTGCCAGCAGCTCGACAGGGCTCTCCTACGAGCAGTACTTC.

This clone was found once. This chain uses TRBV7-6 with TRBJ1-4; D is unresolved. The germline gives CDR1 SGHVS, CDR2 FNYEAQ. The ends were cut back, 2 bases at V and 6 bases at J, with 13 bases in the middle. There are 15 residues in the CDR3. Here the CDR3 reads CASSLKVQQDEKLFF. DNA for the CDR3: TGTGCCAGCAGCTTAAAGGTCCAGCAGGATGAAAAACTGTTTTTT.